Included here is one T cell receptor beta chain sequence, with context. Its specificity is not known. These data belong to a study of CD8+ T cells in alopecia areata. The wider study: A 6-month period off drug followed tofacitinib, which lasted 6 to 18 months. Overall study findings and caveats: Tissue-resident alphabeta T cells belonging to normal skin likewise get sequenced within scalp specimens.

Alopecia areata patients provided lesional scalp punch biopsies and peripheral blood, both collected for the study. CDR3 length: 16 residues. Trimming removed 8 bases from V and 3 bases from J, with 19 bases in between. cDNA prepared by RNA extraction and subsequent reverse transcription served as the template for sequencing. Repertoires were generated with immunoSEQ multiplex PCR, while TCRdb's copy carries only in-frame clones and drops some. The sample records hundreds of thousands of clones, around 62% being singletons. The gene calls are TRBV23-1 and TRBJ2-2; D is possibly TRBD2 (6 bases). TRBV23-1 is an open reading frame whose function is uncertain. Specimen: CD4+ T cells sorted from blood, collected at week 0. This TCR was recovered from a human donor with alopecia areata. The CDR3 protein is CASPTWPGGDTGELFF. The CDR3 DNA sequence: TGCGCCAGCCCTACATGGCCAGGCGGGGACACCGGGGAGCTGTTTTTT.